This is a list of T cell receptor beta chains from one sample in a study of blood T cell repertoires in COVID-19. Sequencing used immunoSEQ multiplex PCR; TCRdb keeps in-frame clones, though not all of them. The top ten clones hold over 5% of a sample with tens of thousands of clones, 75% to 90% of them seen once. The sequencing input was peripheral blood. All receptors come from a man between 60 and 75 years old with COVID-19, enrolled during active disease. CDR3s include the opening cysteine and the closing phenylalanine or tryptophan.

J gene: TRBJ1-2
V gene: TRBV18
CDR3 protein: CASSPQDNPNYGYTF

J gene: TRBJ2-1
V gene: TRBV2
CDR3 protein: CASSSGEYTDNEQFF

J gene: TRBJ1-6
V gene: TRBV2
CDR3 protein: CASSNRGRNSPLHF

J gene: TRBJ2-7
V gene: TRBV4-1
CDR3 protein: CASSQRPETTGYEQYF

J gene: TRBJ2-3
V gene: TRBV30
CDR3 protein: CAWSVGASGGTDTQYF

J gene: TRBJ2-5
V gene: TRBV20-1
CDR3 protein: CSASGGRLGETQYF

J gene: TRBJ2-7
V gene: TRBV7-2
CDR3 protein: CASSLRTGQGNEQYF

J gene: TRBJ1-6
V gene: TRBV6-6
CDR3 protein: CASSSTGVGNSPLHF

J gene: TRBJ1-1
V gene: TRBV7-8
CDR3 protein: CASSSLTGANTEAFF

J gene: TRBJ2-2
V gene: TRBV11-2
CDR3 protein: CASSRTSGSHSTGELFF

J gene: TRBJ1-6
V gene: TRBV30
CDR3 protein: CAWTRGNTPPLHF

J gene: TRBJ1-1
V gene: TRBV19
CDR3 protein: CASSIGGGGASAFF

J gene: TRBJ1-1
V gene: TRBV28
CDR3 protein: CASSLGAGEHTEAFF

J gene: TRBJ2-2
V gene: TRBV2
CDR3 protein: CASSDRTGELFF

J gene: TRBJ1-1
V gene: TRBV6-1
CDR3 protein: CASSDRSWGFGGNTEAFF

J gene: TRBJ2-5
V gene: TRBV7-9
CDR3 protein: CASSTLSGGRETQYF

J gene: TRBJ1-1
V gene: TRBV12-3/TRBV12-4
CDR3 protein: CASSLGAYTEAFF

J gene: TRBJ1-1
V gene: TRBV6-6
CDR3 protein: CASSSYRGLNTEAFF

J gene: TRBJ1-1
V gene: TRBV19
CDR3 protein: CASSVGQEINTEAFF

J gene: TRBJ1-5
V gene: TRBV7-8
CDR3 protein: CASSLDREFQPQHF

J gene: TRBJ1-3
V gene: TRBV6-6
CDR3 protein: CASSPRTGSGNTIYF

J gene: TRBJ1-2
V gene: TRBV6-5
CDR3 protein: CASSSGSDRGGGYTF

J gene: TRBJ2-7
V gene: TRBV5-5
CDR3 protein: CASSLEAGEQYF

J gene: TRBJ1-1
V gene: TRBV7-9
CDR3 protein: CANIAPSTEAFF

J gene: TRBJ1-2
V gene: TRBV5-6
CDR3 protein: CASSLLQGLFGYTF

J gene: TRBJ2-1
V gene: TRBV4-1
CDR3 protein: CASSQARVAGVFLF

J gene: TRBJ2-3
V gene: TRBV28
CDR3 protein: CASSSPPTSTDTQYF

J gene: TRBJ2-2
V gene: TRBV24-1
CDR3 protein: CATSDRDTGELFF

J gene: TRBJ1-2
V gene: TRBV15
CDR3 protein: CATSRDEEGYTF

J gene: TRBJ2-5
V gene: TRBV3-1/TRBV3-2
CDR3 protein: CASKQREREETQYF

J gene: TRBJ2-1
V gene: TRBV11-3
CDR3 protein: CASSSTGFIYNEQFF

J gene: TRBJ1-4
V gene: TRBV11-2
CDR3 protein: CASSSGQGPLGEKLFF

J gene: TRBJ1-1
V gene: TRBV18
CDR3 protein: CASSGDRVGTEAFF

J gene: TRBJ1-5
V gene: TRBV19
CDR3 protein: CASAEEYQPQHF

J gene: TRBJ2-6
V gene: TRBV20-1
CDR3 protein: CSASGTGLSGANVLTF

J gene: TRBJ2-1
V gene: TRBV27
CDR3 protein: CASSLFPYQVGGTYNEQFF

J gene: TRBJ1-6
V gene: TRBV7-3
CDR3 protein: CASSPTGGDSPLHF

J gene: TRBJ2-1
V gene: TRBV18
CDR3 protein: CASSPLDRDNEQFF

J gene: TRBJ1-2
V gene: TRBV15
CDR3 protein: CATGGLSVGYTF

J gene: TRBJ2-5
V gene: TRBV29-1
CDR3 protein: CSVGYRDAETQYF

J gene: TRBJ1-1
V gene: TRBV19
CDR3 protein: CASNWGREAFF

J gene: TRBJ2-7
V gene: TRBV5-4
CDR3 protein: CASSWGDGPYEQYF

J gene: TRBJ1-6
V gene: TRBV10-2
CDR3 protein: CASNPQVNSPLHF

J gene: TRBJ1-5
V gene: TRBV10-3
CDR3 protein: CAISESAGIQPQHF

J gene: TRBJ2-1
V gene: TRBV7-7
CDR3 protein: CASSPGQGGRDEQFF

J gene: TRBJ2-1
V gene: TRBV9
CDR3 protein: CASSVDRGNEQFF

J gene: TRBJ1-6
V gene: TRBV30
CDR3 protein: CAWSRVGSGNSPLHF

J gene: TRBJ1-2
V gene: TRBV4-3
CDR3 protein: CASSQEFGEPSGYTF

J gene: TRBJ2-7
V gene: TRBV5-1
CDR3 protein: CASSSVASSYEQYF

J gene: TRBJ2-1
V gene: TRBV9
CDR3 protein: CASSVASGSLYEQFF

J gene: TRBJ1-5
V gene: TRBV4-1
CDR3 protein: CASSQGESQPQHF